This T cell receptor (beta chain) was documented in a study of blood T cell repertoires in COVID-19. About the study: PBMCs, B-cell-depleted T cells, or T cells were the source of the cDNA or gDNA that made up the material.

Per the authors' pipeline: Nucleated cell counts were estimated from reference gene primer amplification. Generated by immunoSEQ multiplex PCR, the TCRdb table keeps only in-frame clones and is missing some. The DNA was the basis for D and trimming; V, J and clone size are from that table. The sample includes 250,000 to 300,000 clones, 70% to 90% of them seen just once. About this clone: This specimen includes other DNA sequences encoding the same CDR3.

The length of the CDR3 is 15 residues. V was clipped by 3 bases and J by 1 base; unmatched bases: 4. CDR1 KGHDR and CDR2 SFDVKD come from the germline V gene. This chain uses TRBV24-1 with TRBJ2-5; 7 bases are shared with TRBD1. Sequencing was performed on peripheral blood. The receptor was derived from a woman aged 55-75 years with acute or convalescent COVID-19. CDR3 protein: CATSDPDRFQETQYF. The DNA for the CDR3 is TGTGCCACCAGTGATCCGGACAGGTTCCAAGAGACCCAGTACTTC.